This T cell receptor (beta chain) appears in the sequencing data of a study of CD4 and CD8 cells across lung adenocarcinoma regions. TCRdb independently ran MiXCR on the PCR reads; one entry per CDR3 protein. The sample contains roughly 10,000 distinct CDR3 sequences, 53% of which appear only once. The CDR3 has 13 amino acids. The rearrangement uses TRBV12-3 or TRBV12-4 and TRBJ2-1; possibly TRBD2 for D (6 bases). The J call may be wrong; the DNA end is better matched by TRBJ2-5. Sequencing was performed on CD4+ T cells from the center of a lung tumor. The sequence was obtained from a male donor with lung adenocarcinoma. The CD4 and CD8 labels of this study may be unreliable. The CDR3 DNA sequence: TGTGCCAGCAGTTTCGCAGGAGGGGAGACCCAGTACTTC. It yields the protein CASSFAGGETQYF.